This T cell receptor (beta chain) was captured in a study of blood T cell repertoires in COVID-19. Study background: Collection of acute and convalescent COVID-19 samples took place in the United States, Italy and Spain.

Clones were sequenced by immunoSEQ multiplex PCR, and TCRdb holds only the in-frame ones, with some missing. Among approximately 300,000 clones listed, 89% were seen once. Recovered Cohort 3 donors showed two negative PCRs, clearance, or symptom resolution. This TCR came from a man aged 60 to 69 who had recovered from COVID-19. The sample comprised PBMCs or T cells enriched from blood (not recorded which).

The CDR3 DNA is TGCGCCAGCAGCTTGGACAGGGGTCCGGGGGTTCAGTACTTC. Its protein product is CASSLDRGPGVQYF. The chain is built from TRBV5-1 and TRBJ2-4; possible D gene TRBD1, 7 bases. The CDR3 totals 14 residues. V lost 0 bases, J lost 11 bases, and 15 bases lay in between. Germline V gives CDR1 SGHRS, CDR2 YFSETQ.